Listed below are T cell receptor beta chains from one sample, sequenced in a study of control samples from healthy donors and cancer patients. Repertoires were generated with immunoSEQ multiplex PCR, while TCRdb's copy carries only in-frame clones and drops some. Here the sample spans about 130,000 clones, 90% being singletons. The sequencing input was blood. Receptors were obtained from a man aged 18-30 years in good health. The CDR3 runs from the conserved cysteine through the conserved F or W. Each record gives: D gene, V gene, J gene, clone size, CDR3 protein, CDR3 DNA. D genes are given only for firm matches. Clone sizes are given selectively: once, few, many, or a class where the clone is expanded.

TRBD1,TRBV7-2,TRBJ1-1,NA,CASSPAGQQAFF,TGTGCCAGCAGCCCGGCGGGACAGCAAGCTTTCTTT
NA,TRBV6-5,TRBJ1-2,NA,CASSPTGSYGYTF,TGTGCCAGCAGTCCTACAGGGTCCTATGGCTACACCTTC
NA,TRBV7-3,TRBJ2-5,NA,CASSSLGLETQYF,TGTGCCAGCAGCTCCCTGGGTTTGGAGACCCAGTACTTC
NA,TRBV28,TRBJ1-6,once,CASSLTGNNSPLHF,TGTGCCAGCAGTTTAACGGGAAATAATTCACCCCTCCACTTT
TRBD1,TRBV27,TRBJ1-4,NA,CASSLNRDRANEKLFF,TGTGCCAGCAGTTTGAACCGGGACAGGGCTAATGAAAAACTGTTTTTT
TRBD1,TRBV9,TRBJ1-2,NA,CASSGQGANYGYTF,TGTGCCAGCAGCGGACAGGGGGCGAACTATGGCTACACCTTC
TRBD1,TRBV30,TRBJ1-3,NA,CAWAGGGGISGNTIYF,TGTGCCTGGGCCGGCGGAGGGGGCATCTCTGGAAACACCATATATTTT
NA,TRBV28,TRBJ2-5,NA,CATSPPRPETQYF,TGTGCCACCTCTCCCCCAAGGCCGGAGACCCAGTACTTC
NA,TRBV24-1,TRBJ2-5,NA,CATSDKGQFKETQYF,TGTGCCACCAGTGACAAGGGACAATTTAAAGAGACCCAGTACTTC
TRBD1,TRBV4-2,TRBJ1-2,NA,CASSPRDSPNYGYTF,TGTGCCAGCAGCCCGAGGGACAGCCCTAACTATGGCTACACCTTC
NA,TRBV25-1,TRBJ1-1,NA,CASSVLNTEAFF,TGTGCCAGCAGTGTCCTGAACACTGAAGCTTTCTTT
TRBD1,TRBV5-1,TRBJ1-2,NA,CASSLATGTGDLNYGYTF,TGCGCCAGCAGCTTGGCTACCGGGACAGGAGATTTAAACTATGGCTACACCTTC
NA,TRBV12-5,TRBJ1-1,NA,CASGSGQSGPEAFF,TGTGCTAGTGGTTCCGGACAATCAGGGCCTGAAGCTTTCTTT
NA,TRBV30,TRBJ2-3,NA,CAWSVGLTDTQYF,TGTGCCTGGAGTGTAGGGCTCACAGATACGCAGTATTTT
NA,TRBV4-3,TRBJ1-1,once,CASSQVTGMNTEAFF,TGCGCCAGCAGCCAAGTTACGGGAATGAACACTGAAGCTTTCTTT
NA,TRBV7-6,TRBJ2-5,NA,CASSQYQETQYF,TGTGCCAGCAGCCAGTACCAAGAGACCCAGTACTTC
NA,TRBV3-1/TRBV3-2,TRBJ1-4,NA,CASSQDLGGGEKLFF,TGTGCCAGCAGCCAAGATCTGGGGGGCGGGGAAAAACTGTTTTTT
TRBD2,TRBV29-1,TRBJ2-1,NA,CSVAASGGVGGEQFF,TGCAGCGTTGCGGCTAGCGGGGGGGTAGGCGGTGAGCAGTTCTTC
TRBD2,TRBV30,TRBJ2-2,NA,CAWSVLAGTGELFF,TGTGCCTGGAGTGTTTTAGCGGGGACCGGGGAGCTGTTTTTT
NA,TRBV5-6,TRBJ2-5,NA,CASSSGVSSRETQYF,TGTGCCAGCAGCTCGGGGGTCAGTTCGCGAGAGACCCAGTACTTC
TRBD1,TRBV28,TRBJ2-6,NA,CASNTGTGVSGANVLTF,TGTGCCAGCAACACCGGGACAGGGGTCTCTGGGGCCAACGTCCTGACTTTC
TRBD2,TRBV6-2/TRBV6-3,TRBJ2-1,NA,CASSYPGTSGTNEQFF,TGTGCCAGCAGTTACCCTGGGACTAGCGGGACCAATGAGCAGTTCTTC
NA,TRBV11-2,TRBJ1-1,NA,CASSLDLLGATFGGTEAFF,TGTGCCAGCAGCTTAGATTTACTGGGGGCTACTTTTGGTGGCACTGAAGCTTTCTTT
NA,TRBV20-1,TRBJ2-5,NA,CSAGTQETQYF,TGCAGTGCTGGGACCCAAGAGACCCAGTACTTC
NA,TRBV27,TRBJ1-2,NA,CASQEGGATRGYTF,TGTGCCAGCCAAGAGGGGGGAGCAACTCGTGGCTACACCTTC
TRBD2,TRBV27,TRBJ2-3,NA,CASSPASGGATDTQYF,TGTGCCAGCAGTCCCGCTAGCGGGGGGGCTACAGATACGCAGTATTTT
NA,TRBV6-5,TRBJ1-5,once,CATAQGYNQPQHF,TGTGCCACCGCACAGGGATACAATCAGCCCCAGCATTTT
TRBD1,TRBV6-5,TRBJ1-5,few,CASRPGGQGGQPQHF,TGTGCCAGCAGACCCGGCGGACAGGGCGGGCAGCCCCAGCATTTT
NA,TRBV3-1/TRBV3-2,TRBJ2-3,NA,CASSQEAVTDTQYF,TGTGCCAGCAGCCAAGAGGCAGTCACAGATACGCAGTATTTT
TRBD2,TRBV20-1,TRBJ2-3,NA,CSASVLAGVIDTQYF,TGCAGTGCTAGTGTGCTAGCGGGAGTGATTGATACGCAGTATTTT
NA,TRBV11-2,TRBJ1-1,NA,CASSWSGSGTEAFF,TGTGCCAGCAGCTGGTCAGGGAGTGGGACTGAAGCTTTCTTT
NA,TRBV6-5,TRBJ1-1,NA,CASSYGQLILNTEAFF,TGTGCCAGCAGTTACGGACAGCTGATACTGAACACTGAAGCTTTCTTT
TRBD1,TRBV6-6,TRBJ1-2,NA,CASSYSGTGAYGYTF,TGTGCCAGCAGTTACTCGGGGACAGGTGCTTATGGCTACACCTTC
NA,TRBV15,TRBJ2-3,NA,CATSRDGSTDTQYF,TGTGCCACCAGCAGAGATGGGAGCACAGATACGCAGTATTTT
NA,TRBV5-5,TRBJ2-7,NA,CASSLDWQTFGEQYF,TGTGCCAGCAGCTTGGACTGGCAGACCTTTGGTGAGCAGTACTTC
NA,TRBV19,TRBJ1-2,NA,CASSITAGNYGYTF,TGTGCCAGTAGTATAACCGCGGGGAACTATGGCTACACCTTC
TRBD2,TRBV30,TRBJ2-1,NA,CAWSRTSGRYGEQFF,TGTGCCTGGAGCCGGACTAGCGGGAGGTATGGAGAGCAGTTCTTC
NA,TRBV7-9,TRBJ1-1,NA,CASSARGGGGNTEAFF,TGTGCCAGCAGCGCCCGGGGTGGCGGAGGGAACACTGAAGCTTTCTTT
NA,TRBV28,TRBJ1-5,NA,CASSLWARGHSNQPQHF,TGTGCCAGCAGTTTATGGGCGAGGGGACATAGCAATCAGCCCCAGCATTTT
NA,TRBV5-1,TRBJ1-1,NA,CASSLDSVLSEAFF,TGCGCCAGCAGCTTGGACAGCGTGCTCTCTGAAGCTTTCTTT
NA,TRBV11-2,TRBJ1-5,few,CASSLDPRSNQPQHF,TGTGCCAGCAGCTTAGATCCTCGGAGCAATCAGCCCCAGCATTTT
TRBD1,TRBV19,TRBJ1-2,once,CASSIDDRGYGYTF,TGTGCCAGTAGTATTGATGACAGGGGTTATGGCTACACCTTC
TRBD1,TRBV7-9,TRBJ2-5,NA,CASSLVVSGGTQYF,TGTGCCAGCAGCTTAGTAGTATCAGGGGGGACCCAGTACTTC
TRBD1,TRBV28,TRBJ1-5,NA,CASSSRTGAISQGQHF,TGTGCCAGCAGTTCGAGGACAGGGGCCATCAGTCAAGGTCAGCATTTT
NA,TRBV7-8,TRBJ2-5,NA,CASSPQTLRAPETQYF,TGTGCCAGCAGCCCGCAGACTCTTAGGGCCCCAGAGACCCAGTACTTC
TRBD2,TRBV7-2,TRBJ2-3,NA,CASSLWAGGLDTQYF,TGTGCCAGCAGCTTATGGGCGGGAGGGCTGGATACGCAGTATTTT
NA,TRBV15,TRBJ2-3,NA,CATSRDRGGTDTQYF,TGTGCCACCAGCAGAGATCGCGGAGGGACAGATACGCAGTATTTT
TRBD1,TRBV19,TRBJ2-3,NA,CASGQGTDTQYF,TGTGCCAGTGGACAGGGCACAGATACGCAGTATTTT
NA,TRBV27,TRBJ1-5,NA,CASSLSGWGREYQPQHF,TGTGCCAGCAGTTTATCTGGGTGGGGCAGGGAATATCAGCCCCAGCATTTT
NA,TRBV30,TRBJ1-1,NA,CAWRFLNTEAFF,TGTGCCTGGAGGTTTTTGAACACTGAAGCTTTCTTT
NA,TRBV9,TRBJ1-1,NA,CASSASTGGKDTEAFF,TGTGCCAGCAGCGCCTCGACGGGGGGGAAAGACACTGAAGCTTTCTTT
NA,TRBV6-5,TRBJ1-1,NA,CASSYSGSWDTEAFF,TGTGCCAGCAGTTACTCAGGGAGTTGGGACACTGAAGCTTTCTTT
NA,TRBV7-9,TRBJ2-1,NA,CASRKGTPEQFF,TGTGCCAGCAGGAAGGGTACTCCCGAGCAGTTCTTC
NA,TRBV6-5,TRBJ1-4,once,CASSYSRSRAGEKLFF,TGTGCCAGCAGTTACTCGAGGTCCAGGGCCGGTGAAAAACTGTTTTTT
TRBD1,TRBV5-1,TRBJ1-2,NA,CASSPDRGNGYTF,TGCGCCAGCAGCCCGGACAGGGGTAATGGCTACACCTTC
TRBD2,TRBV5-4,TRBJ2-3,once,CASSFGLAGRTDTQYF,TGTGCCAGCAGCTTCGGACTAGCGGGGCGGACAGATACGCAGTATTTT